The count of the clone carrying this TCR beta chain is one. What it recognizes is unknown. Data came from immunoSEQ multiplex PCR; TCRdb stores just in-frame clones and leaves some out. Found here are about 86,000 clones, 80% to 90% of them singletons; the top ten hold 9% to 12%. The data are from a study of T cell responses to AZD1222 COVID-19 vaccine. Study observations and caveats: Scientists sampled the repertoires only once the peak T cell response had passed. Among vaccine-associated CD4 TCRs, coverage spanned spike, with dominance at 160-218 and 743-854. Recipients of two AZD1222 doses showed rising Spike-specific TCR breadth and depth.

The material was peripheral blood, obtained on day 0 of MenACWY control vaccination. This receptor was obtained from an adult in good health.

As DNA, the CDR3 is TGTGCCAGCAGTTACTCGAGGACACATCCTTCCGAGCAGTACTTC. This gives the protein CASSYSRTHPSEQYF. The V gene is TRBV6-5, the J gene TRBJ2-7; a weak D match, TRBD1 (5 bases). The CDR3 covers 15 residues. Trimming removed 0 bases at V and 6 bases at J, with 15 bases between. Germline V gene sequence: CDR1 MNHEY, CDR2 SVGAGI.